This TCR beta chain was found in a study of T cell changes during pregnancy in multiple sclerosis. Assay: immunoSEQ multiplex PCR; the TCRdb copy retains only in-frame clones and omits some. Seen here are 85,000 to 130,000 clones, about 90% observed once, and the top ten hold around 1.6%. Germline V lookup: CDR1 SGHDT, CDR2 YYEEEE. This CDR3 contains 15 residues. Germline trimming cut 4 bases from V and 5 bases from J; bases unmatched to any gene: 10. The chain employs TRBV5-6 and TRBJ2-7; TRBD1 agrees at 9 bases. This sequence was found in a female donor with multiple sclerosis, enrolled in a pregnancy study. Sequencing was performed on peripheral blood, taken before pregnancy. The CDR3 DNA follows: TGTGCCAGCAGCCCGGGACAGGGCATCGAAAACGAGCAGTACTTC. This sequence encodes CASSPGQGIENEQYF.